Listed below are T cell receptor beta chains from one sample, sequenced in a study of blood T cell repertoires in COVID-19. Repertoires were generated with immunoSEQ multiplex PCR, while TCRdb's copy carries only in-frame clones and drops some. The table includes around 75,000 clones, 90% detected once. The source material was peripheral blood. All receptors derive from a man in his forties or fifties with acute or convalescent COVID-19. The CDR3 runs from the conserved cysteine through the conserved F or W. A D gene is named only where the DNA matches it firmly. Size is stated for part of the rows, as once, few or many counts, or as a class when the clone is expanded.

size: .
D: .
J: TRBJ2-1
V: TRBV7-9
CDR3: CASTPRDEQFF
DNA: TGTGCCAGCACTCCTCGGGATGAGCAGTTCTTC

size: .
D: .
J: TRBJ2-1
V: TRBV6-4
CDR3: CASSDSKSGLNNEQFF
DNA: TGTGCCAGCAGTGACTCGAAGTCAGGCTTAAACAATGAGCAGTTCTTC

size: .
D: .
J: TRBJ2-4
V: TRBV6-5
CDR3: CASTYEVDIQYF
DNA: TGTGCCAGCACCTACGAGGTAGACATTCAGTACTTC

size: .
D: .
J: TRBJ1-6
V: TRBV18
CDR3: CASSLDQQAYNSPLHF
DNA: TGTGCCAGCTCACTCGACCAACAGGCCTATAATTCACCCCTCCACTTT

size: .
D: TRBD2
J: TRBJ2-7
V: TRBV5-6
CDR3: CASSVLAGGYEQYF
DNA: TGTGCCAGCAGCGTCTTAGCGGGGGGCTACGAGCAGTACTTC

size: .
D: TRBD1
J: TRBJ1-6
V: TRBV14
CDR3: CASSPRTGSNSPLHF
DNA: TGTGCCAGCAGCCCCCGGACAGGGTCTAATTCACCCCTCCACTTT

size: .
D: .
J: TRBJ1-3
V: TRBV12-5
CDR3: CASGPSSGNTIYF
DNA: TGTGCTAGTGGTCCGAGCTCTGGAAACACCATATATTTT

size: .
D: .
J: TRBJ1-1
V: TRBV6-5
CDR3: CASTEGGLNTEAFF
DNA: TGTGCCAGCACCGAAGGCGGGTTGAACACTGAAGCTTTCTTT

size: .
D: TRBD2
J: TRBJ2-2
V: TRBV6-6
CDR3: CASSRQGLAVGTGELFF
DNA: TGTGCCAGCAGTCGCCAGGGACTAGCGGTGGGGACCGGGGAGCTGTTTTTT

size: .
D: .
J: TRBJ2-7
V: TRBV5-1
CDR3: CASSLVFGYEQYF
DNA: TGCGCCAGCAGCTTGGTATTCGGCTACGAGCAGTACTTC

size: .
D: .
J: TRBJ1-2
V: TRBV7-2
CDR3: CASSLEAGWGYTF
DNA: TGTGCCAGCAGCTTAGAGGCGGGCTGGGGCTACACCTTC

size: .
D: .
J: TRBJ2-1
V: TRBV6-2/TRBV6-3
CDR3: CASSPGASAYDNEQFF
DNA: TGTGCCAGCAGCCCTGGGGCTAGCGCGTACGACAATGAGCAGTTCTTC

size: .
D: TRBD2
J: TRBJ2-3
V: TRBV11-2
CDR3: CASSSRTSGRPDTQYF
DNA: TGTGCCAGCAGCTCCAGGACTAGCGGGAGGCCAGATACGCAGTATTTT

size: .
D: .
J: TRBJ2-2
V: TRBV19
CDR3: CASSIDWQGGNTGELFF
DNA: TGTGCCAGTAGTATAGATTGGCAGGGGGGCAACACCGGGGAGCTGTTTTTT

size: .
D: TRBD2
J: TRBJ2-5
V: TRBV29-1
CDR3: CSVEEGLAGPGTQYF
DNA: TGCAGCGTTGAAGAGGGGCTAGCGGGCCCGGGGACCCAGTACTTC

size: .
D: TRBD1
J: TRBJ1-1
V: TRBV10-3
CDR3: CAISELQGANTEAFF
DNA: TGTGCCATCAGTGAGTTACAGGGGGCGAACACTGAAGCTTTCTTT

size: once
D: TRBD2
J: TRBJ2-1
V: TRBV12-5
CDR3: CASGVSGPYNEQFF
DNA: TGTGCTAGTGGTGTTAGCGGGCCCTACAATGAGCAGTTCTTC

size: .
D: TRBD1
J: TRBJ1-4
V: TRBV2
CDR3: CASRGTGVREKLFF
DNA: TGTGCCAGCAGGGGGACAGGGGTGCGAGAAAAACTGTTTTTT

size: .
D: TRBD1
J: TRBJ1-6
V: TRBV27
CDR3: CASSSRQGSSYNSPLHF
DNA: TGTGCCAGCAGTTCCCGACAGGGGAGCTCCTATAATTCACCCCTCCACTTT

size: .
D: TRBD1
J: TRBJ1-1
V: TRBV27
CDR3: CASSLRGPNTEAFF
DNA: TGTGCCAGCAGTTTAAGGGGGCCGAACACTGAAGCTTTCTTT

size: .
D: TRBD2
J: TRBJ2-3
V: TRBV4-1
CDR3: CASSQGGLAGVDTQYF
DNA: TGCGCCAGCAGCCAAGGGGGACTAGCCGGGGTAGATACGCAGTATTTT

size: .
D: TRBD1
J: TRBJ1-1
V: TRBV18
CDR3: CASSRGTGNTEAFF
DNA: TGTGCCAGCTCACGCGGGACAGGGAACACTGAAGCTTTCTTT